One sample yielded the 8 T cell receptor beta chains listed below, sequenced in a study of blood T cell repertoires in COVID-19. The table came from immunoSEQ multiplex PCR; TCRdb's copy has only in-frame clones and leaves some out. The sample holds about 42,000 clones, around 73% seen once. Sequencing was carried out using peripheral blood. These receptors all come from a woman between 65 and 79 years old with acute or convalescent COVID-19.

The chain combines TRBV10-2 with TRBJ2-5, with a weak D call TRBD2 (5 bases). Trimming stripped 5 bases from V and 0 bases from J, with 7 bases between. The CDR3 has 13 residues. Germline lookup yields CDR1 WSHSY and CDR2 SAAADI. CDR3 protein: CASSLGDQETQYF. The CDR3 nucleotides read TGCGCCAGCAGTCTCGGGGACCAAGAGACCCAGTACTTC.

The V call is TRBV11-2, the J call TRBJ1-5; 7 bases fit TRBD1. With V trimmed by 9 bases and J by 2 bases, 13 bases remained unmatched. From germline, CDR1 is SGHAT and CDR2 FQNNGV. The CDR3 sequence is 16 residues long. CDR3 loop: CASSPGDRGGNQPQHF. The CDR3 nucleotides are TGTGCCAGTTCTCCTGGGGACAGAGGGGGCAATCAGCCCCAGCATTTT.

The V gene is TRBV29-1, the J gene TRBJ2-7, with D tentatively TRBD2 (6 bases). The CDR3 runs to 17 residues. V dropped 4 bases and J dropped 2 bases, with 24 bases sitting between them. Germline assignment: CDR1 SQVTM and CDR2 ANQGSEA. The CDR3: CSVGVYASGTYTYEQYF. In nucleotides, the CDR3 is TGCAGCGTTGGGGTCTATGCGTCGGGGACTTACACCTACGAGCAGTACTTC.

J is TRBJ1-1 and V is TRBV18; 7 bases line up with TRBD1. The V and J ends lost 3 bases and 0 bases, in that order; junction bases with no gene match: 10. CDR1 and CDR2 (germline): KGHSH, LQKENI. There are 17 residues in the CDR3. The CDR3 DNA sequence: TGTGCCAGCTCACCTTCGGGACAGATTATCATGAACACTGAAGCTTTCTTT. Translating gives CASSPSGQIIMNTEAFF. Variable domain in full (rest from reference TRBV18 and TRBJ1-1): NAGVMQNPRHLVRRRGQEARLRCSPMKGHSHVYWYRQLPEEGLKFMVYLQKENIIDESGMPKERFSAEFPKEGPSILRIQQVVRGDSAAYFCASSPSGQIIMNTEAFFGQGTRLTVV.

The CDR3 region is CASSFRGRSTEAFF. DNA of the CDR3: TGTGCCAGCAGCTTCAGGGGGCGAAGCACTGAAGCTTTCTTT. This chain uses TRBV7-9 with TRBJ1-1; 8 positions match TRBD1. The CDR3 consists of 14 residues. V shed 3 bases, J shed 4 bases, and the junction held 4 bases outside the gene matches. CDR1 and CDR2 from the germline V gene are SEHNR and FQNEAQ (reference sequence).

This clone came up a few times. The chain combines TRBV20-1 with TRBJ1-2, with D possibly matching TRBD1 (6 bases). The length of the CDR3 is 13 residues. V gave up 3 bases and J gave up 8 bases, with 16 bases separating them. Germline assignment: CDR1 DFQATT and CDR2 SNEGSKA (reference sequence). Here the CDR3 DNA reads TGCAGTGCTAGTCGATCGGGACAAAAAGGCTACACCTTC. Translation gives CSASRSGQKGYTF.

The rearrangement joins TRBV3-1 (or the pseudogene TRBV3-2) to TRBJ1-5; D is undetermined. CDR3 length: 13 residues. Germline CDR1 reads LGHDT; CDR2 reads YNNKEL (reference sequence). Trimming shortened V by 0 bases and J by 9 bases, and 9 bases separated the two germline ends. CDR3 DNA sequence: TGTGCCAGCAGCCAAGATACCGGTTGGCCCCAGCATTTT. It yields the protein CASSQDTGWPQHF.

This sequence joins TRBV18 and TRBJ2-7, with 9 bases matching TRBD1. Germline assignment: CDR1 KGHSH and CDR2 LQKENI. This CDR3 is 15 amino acids long. J lost 3 bases, V lost 6 bases, and 9 bases had no gene match. CDR3 DNA: TGTGCCAGCTCCCTCCGGACAGGGGTCGACTACGAGCAGTACTTC. Amino acids: CASSLRTGVDYEQYF.